Presented here are 30 T cell receptor beta chains from one specimen sequenced in a study of metastatic and nonmetastatic thyroid tumors. Patients were all untreated before their thyroid surgery. With MiXCR, TCRdb reprocessed the PCR reads. The sample records fewer than 25,000 clones, around a fifth being singletons. Sequenced material: blood. These receptor sequences come from a male donor with papillary thyroid cancer or a benign thyroid nodule (not recorded which). Some clones in this sample may be carry-over from other donors' samples.

A word on this clone: A read error may explain this, as a much larger clone is one base away. The chain combines TRBV20-1 with TRBJ2-1; D call uncertain. CDR1 DFQATT and CDR2 SNEGSKA come from the germline V gene (reference sequence). The CDR3 runs 10 residues. In nucleotides, the CDR3 is TGCATCCTAGTGTGGAATGAGCAGTTCTTC. Translation gives CILVWNEQFF.

In this sample, this clone is medium-sized. The V and J genes are TRBV7-2 and TRBJ1-6, with 7 bases aligning to TRBD1. CDR3 length: 18 amino acids. Germline V gene sequence: CDR1 SGHTA, CDR2 FQGNSA. V lost 5 bases, J lost 0 bases, and 10 bases stayed unmatched. The CDR3 region is CASSPRQGGSSYNSPLHF. In DNA, the CDR3 is TGTGCCAGCAGCCCCAGACAGGGCGGTAGCTCCTATAATTCACCCCTCCACTTT.

This clone came up a few times. The CDR3 DNA follows: TGTGCCAGCAGCTTGGCGGGCTCCTACAATGAGCAGTTCTTC. Protein product: CASSLAGSYNEQFF. The chain employs TRBV7-8 and TRBJ2-1, with a weak D call TRBD2 (5 bases). The CDR3 totals 14 residues. V lost 3 bases to trimming and J lost 0 bases, with 6 bases between them. From germline, CDR1 is SGHVS and CDR2 FQNEAQ.

This clone was picked up one time. This chain uses TRBV7-9 with TRBJ2-7; 7 bases align to TRBD1. Trimming removed 6 bases from V and 4 bases from J; junction bases left unmatched: 9. Germline V lookup: CDR1 SEHNR, CDR2 FQNEAQ (reference sequence). The CDR3 is 14 residues long. The DNA for the CDR3 is TGTGCCAGCAGTCACCGGGACAGATTTTACGAGCAGTACTTC. This encodes CASSHRDRFYEQYF.

This clone is medium-sized within its sample. The V and J genes are TRBV19 and TRBJ1-5; 7 positions agree with TRBD1. This CDR3 region has 13 residues. Germline-derived CDR1 and CDR2 are LNHDA and SQIVND (reference sequence). Trimming at V came to 7 bases and at J to 7 bases, leaving 7 bases not matched to a gene. DNA of the CDR3: TGTGCCAGTAACACAGGGGTTTGGCAGCCCCAGCATTTT. Protein: CASNTGVWQPQHF.

At least ten counts were recorded for this clone. CDR3: CASSLGPGPQNIQYF. Here the CDR3 DNA reads TGTGCCAGCAGCTTAGGACCGGGACCGCAAAACATTCAGTACTTC. This sequence joins TRBV11-3 and TRBJ2-4, with D perhaps matching TRBD1 or TRBD2 (5 bases each). The V end was cut by 1 base, the J end by 5 bases, with 12 bases between. This CDR3 is 15 amino acids long. Germline V gives CDR1 SGHNT, CDR2 YENEEA.

This clone was seen a few times. CDR3 coding DNA: TGTGCCAGCATAGGGGGCCTTTCCTACGAGCAGTACTTC. Amino acid sequence: CASIGGLSYEQYF. The chain recombines TRBV28 with TRBJ2-7; TRBD1 aligns across 7 bases. Per germline, CDR1 MDHEN and CDR2 SYDVKM. CDR3 length equals 13 residues. J gave up 1 base and V 7 bases, and 4 bases lay outside the gene matches. The variable domain in full, completed from reference TRBV28 and TRBJ2-7, reads DVKVTQSSRYLVKRTGEKVFLECVQDMDHENMFWYRQDPGLGLRLIYFSYDVKMKEKGDIPEGYSVSREKKERFSLILESASTNQTSMYLCASIGGLSYEQYFGPGTRLTVT.

In its sample, this clone ranks as medium-sized. The genes are TRBV30 and TRBJ2-7, with TRBD1 matching 7 bases. Trimming removed 2 bases from V and 5 bases from J; junction bases left unmatched: 12. This CDR3 is built from 15 residues. Looked up from germline, CDR1 is GTSNPN and CDR2 is SVGIG (reference sequence). The CDR3 DNA follows: TGTGCCTGGAGTTTGGGTCTCGGACAGGAGGACGAGCAGTACTTC. Translation: CAWSLGLGQEDEQYF. The full variable domain, with the rest looked up from reference TRBV30 and TRBJ2-7, is SQTIHQWPATLVQPVGSPLSLECTVEGTSNPNLYWYRQAAGRGLQLLFYSVGIGQISSEVPQNLSASRPQDRQFILSSKKLLLSDSGFYLCAWSLGLGQEDEQYFGPGTRLTVT.

There are many counts of this clone. The chain has TRBV25-1 and TRBJ2-2, with D uncertain. The CDR3 spans 15 residues. The germline V and J ends were trimmed by 6 bases and 2 bases, with 13 bases remaining between them. CDR1 is MGHDK and CDR2 is SYGVNS in the germline V gene. CDR3 DNA: TGTGCCAGCAGCATCAGTACCGCCAACACCGGGGAGCTGTTTTTT. Its protein is CASSISTANTGELFF.

This clone was counted between two and nine times. The V call is TRBV12-3 or TRBV12-4, the J call TRBJ1-2, with 9 positions matching TRBD1. This CDR3 is 13 amino acids long. Trimming removed 3 bases from V and 6 bases from J; junction bases left unmatched: 2. DNA for the CDR3: TGTGCCAGCAGTTTGGGACAGGGACATGGCTACACCTTC. It codes for CASSLGQGHGYTF.

On this clone: Its ends do not fully match the called genes, so a read error is possible. This sequence joins TRBV9 and TRBJ2-2; D may be TRBD1 or TRBD2 (5 bases each). The CDR3 is 15 amino acids. Per the germline V gene, CDR1 is SGDLS and CDR2 is YYNGEE. Here the CDR3 reads CASRSGASSTVELFF. The CDR3 region has the DNA TGTGCCAGCAGATCCGGGGCGAGTAGCACCGTGGAGCTGTTTTTT. The full variable domain, with the rest looked up from reference TRBV9 and TRBJ2-2, is DSGVTQTPKHLITATGQRVTLRCSPRSGDLSVYWYQQSLDQGLQFLIQYYNGEERAKGNILERFSAQQFPDLHSELNLSSLELGDSALYFCASRSGASSTVELFFGEGSRLTVL.

This clone was seen a handful of times. The chain is built from TRBV12-3 or TRBV12-4 and TRBJ2-7; a weak D match, TRBD2 (5 bases). V was cut by 11 bases and J by 2 bases, with 16 bases left in between. The CDR3 covers 13 residues. The CDR3 DNA follows: TGTGCCGTAGCGCGGAGCACAGCCTACGAGCAGTACTTC. Translated: CAVARSTAYEQYF.

This clone was seen more than once but under ten times. This chain links TRBV19 with TRBJ1-2; the D gene is possibly TRBD1 (5 bases). The CDR3 sequence is 15 residues long. The germline gives CDR1 LNHDA, CDR2 SQIVND (reference sequence). V gave up 3 bases and J gave up 0 bases, with 11 bases separating them. Written as DNA, the CDR3 is TGTGCCAGTAGTATTGGCCCGACAGCTAACTATGGCTACACCTTC. Encoded protein: CASSIGPTANYGYTF.

In its sample, this clone was seen many times. This rearrangement joins TRBV20-1 to TRBJ2-2; 9 nucleotides line up with TRBD1. The J segment lost 5 bases and the V segment lost 6 bases, leaving 7 bases of the junction unmatched. This CDR3 has 14 residues. Germline CDR1 reads DFQATT; CDR2 reads SNEGSKA (reference sequence). CDR3 loop: CSARGDRETGELFF. The CDR3 DNA reads as TGCAGTGCCCGGGGGGACAGGGAAACCGGGGAGCTGTTTTTT.

In its sample, this clone ranks as medium-sized. The rearrangement uses TRBV12-3 or TRBV12-4 and TRBJ2-7, with D maybe TRBD1 (5 bases). V lost 3 bases and J 6 bases, leaving 12 bases between the germline ends. The CDR3 totals 13 residues. The DNA of the CDR3 is TGTGCCAGCAGTTTGGAAGGGGTAGGCGAGCAGTACTTC. It codes for CASSLEGVGEQYF.

This clone occurred many times. V is TRBV27 and J is TRBJ1-5; possibly TRBD1 for D (6 bases). The germline V and J ends were trimmed by 5 bases and 1 base, with 21 bases remaining between them. The CDR3 length is 18 residues. The V gene's germline CDR1 is MNHEY and CDR2 SMNVEV (reference sequence). CDR3 DNA: TGTGCCAGCAGTCCACGGGACAAGGCTTCGGGGAGCAATCAGCCCCAGCATTTT. This sequence encodes CASSPRDKASGSNQPQHF.

This clone was counted ten times or more. A much larger clonotype is one base distant, so this may be a read error. The chain uses TRBV24-1 and TRBJ1-1; D gene ambiguous. This CDR3 has 13 amino acids. The V gene's germline CDR1 is KGHDR and CDR2 SFDVKD. In DNA form, the CDR3 reads TGTGCCACCGGTGACCATCTAGGGACTGAAGCTTTCTTT. As protein: CATGDHLGTEAFF.

This clone was seen a few times. V and J are TRBV6-1 and TRBJ2-1; 14 bases agree with TRBD2. The CDR3 contains 16 residues. With 4 bases clipped from V and 10 bases from J, the junction kept 9 bases outside the gene matches. CDR1 and CDR2 (germline): MNHNS, SASEGT. The CDR3 nucleotides read TGTGCCAGCAGTGGGGGGACTAGCGGGAGTCTGAAGGAGCAGTTCTTC. Translating gives CASSGGTSGSLKEQFF.

On this clone: The junction departs from the called germline gene at one end, perhaps through a read error. This chain joins TRBV27 and TRBJ2-7, with 8 bases that match TRBD1. CDR3 length: 16 amino acids. Germline lookup yields CDR1 MNHEY and CDR2 SMNVEV (reference sequence). CDR3 in DNA: TGTGCCAGCAGTAGTAGACAGGGGTGGTGCTCCTACGAGCATTACTTC. Protein sequence: CASSSRQGWCSYEHYF.

This clone was seen repeatedly, ten times or more. V usage is TRBV9 and J usage is TRBJ1-2; no clear D. Between the trimmed V and J ends, which lost 2 bases and 0 bases, there was a span of 5 bases. Germline values: CDR1 SGDLS, CDR2 YYNGEE. There are 13 residues in the CDR3. The CDR3 DNA reads as TGTGCCAGCAGCGTTCTATCTAACTATGGCTACACCTTC. Amino acids: CASSVLSNYGYTF.

Comment on this clone: Sequence at one end of the junction differs from germline and may be a read error. This chain links TRBV6-1 with TRBJ1-5; D is ambiguous. CDR3 length: 14 amino acids. Germline CDR1 is MNHNS and CDR2 is SASEGT. The CDR3: CASSAHGSNHPQHF. The CDR3 DNA is TGTGCCAGCAGCGCGCATGGGAGCAATCATCCCCAGCATTTT.

The chain uses TRBV7-3 and TRBJ2-1, with D perhaps matching TRBD1 or TRBD2 (5 bases each). The germline V gene has CDR1 SGHTA and CDR2 FQGTGA. Deletions cut 2 bases from V and 13 bases from J, with 15 bases between. The CDR3 spans 13 residues. The CDR3 spells CASSLGQRGEQFF. The CDR3 DNA is TGTGCCAGCAGCTTAGGTCAAAGGGGAGAACAGTTCTTC. Using reference TRBV7-3 and TRBJ2-1 for the parts outside the CDR3, the full variable domain is GAGVSQTPSNKVTEKGKYVELRCDPISGHTALYWYRQSLGQGPEFLIYFQGTGAADDSGLPNDRFFAVRPEGSVSTLKIQRTERGDSAVYLCASSLGQRGEQFFGPGTRLTVL.

This clone occurred many times. The CDR3: CASSLRREQFF. The DNA of the CDR3 is TGTGCCAGCAGTTTACGCAGAGAGCAGTTCTTC. The chain combines TRBV27 with TRBJ2-1; D call uncertain. V lost 2 bases and J lost 10, with 6 bases in between. The CDR3 has 11 residues. Germline V lookup: CDR1 MNHEY, CDR2 SMNVEV (reference sequence).

The rearrangement joins TRBV2 to TRBJ1-2, with TRBD1 identical over 9 bases. The ends lost 7 bases at V and 5 bases at J; junction bases unmatched: 8. The germline V gene has CDR1 SNHLY and CDR2 FYNNEI. The CDR3 runs to 14 residues. In nucleotides, the CDR3 is TGTGCCAGCATGGGGGACAGGGTTTCTTATGGCTACACCTTC. Protein: CASMGDRVSYGYTF.

This clone was observed many times. This chain joins TRBV27 and TRBJ1-4; TRBD1 might be the D (6 bases). The V end lost 8 bases, the J end lost 11 bases, and 12 bases lay between the germline ends. The CDR3 has 11 amino acids. Germline assignment: CDR1 MNHEY and CDR2 SMNVEV (reference sequence). The CDR3 region is CASYQRGKLFF. Here the CDR3 DNA reads TGTGCCAGCTACCAGAGGGGGAAACTGTTTTTT. Using reference TRBV27 and TRBJ1-4 for the parts outside the CDR3, the full variable domain is EAQVTQNPRYLITVTGKKLTVTCSQNMNHEYMSWYRQDPGLGLRQIYYSMNVEVTDKGDVPEGYKVSRKEKRNFPLILESPSPNQTSLYFCASYQRGKLFFGSGTQLSVL.

This clone has ten or more counts. V is TRBV24-1 and J is TRBJ2-6; D is perhaps TRBD1 (5 bases). The CDR3 has 17 residues. Germline V CDR1 and CDR2: KGHDR, SFDVKD. V shed 3 bases and J shed 0 bases, with 11 bases lying between them. CDR3 residues: CATSDPYRGSGANVLTF. CDR3 coding DNA: TGTGCCACCAGTGATCCCTATAGGGGCTCTGGGGCCAACGTCCTGACTTTC.

The gene calls are TRBV11-2 and TRBJ2-1; D uncertain. The germline gives CDR1 SGHAT, CDR2 FQNNGV. The V end was cut by 0 bases, the J end by 8 bases, with 17 bases between. The CDR3 is made up of 16 amino acids. The chain's CDR3 is CASSLETGGSDDEQFF. The CDR3 region has the DNA TGTGCCAGCAGCTTAGAGACTGGCGGTTCTGACGATGAGCAGTTCTTC.

The genes are TRBV11-1 and TRBJ2-3; D may correspond to TRBD1 or TRBD2 (5 bases each). Germline V gene sequence: CDR1 SGHAT, CDR2 FQDESV (reference sequence). Trimming stripped 1 base from V and 1 base from J, with 12 bases between. The CDR3 consists of 16 residues. The CDR3 reads CASSLGRGARTDTQYF. The CDR3 DNA reads TGTGCCAGCAGCTTAGGTCGAGGGGCCCGCACAGATACGCAGTATTTT.

This clone was counted at least ten times. The chain links TRBV12-2 to TRBJ2-7; the table's D gene call, TRBD1, was not cross checked with the DNA. TRBV12-2 is listed as a pseudogene. The CDR3 totals 15 residues. The CDR3 spells CASRFRRGNEYEQYF. CDR3 nucleotide sequence: TGTGCAAGTCGCTTCCGTCGGGGGAATGAGTACGAGCAGTACTTC.

The chain carries TRBV7-9 and TRBJ2-7, with 7 bases lining up with TRBD1. This CDR3 is built from 15 residues. The V gene end was trimmed by 10 bases and the J gene end by 4 bases; junction bases not matched to a gene: 16. Germline CDR1 and CDR2: SEHNR and FQNEAQ (reference sequence). CDR3: CANTQGVPTGYEQYF. For the CDR3, the DNA is TGTGCCAACACCCAGGGGGTCCCCACGGGGTACGAGCAGTACTTC.